One T cell receptor beta chain is described in this entry. The CDR3 consists of 16 residues. Germline V CDR1 and CDR2: MDHEN, SYDVKM. Unmatched junction bases numbered 5, after V lost 4 bases and J lost 6 bases. These data belong to a study of T cell changes during pregnancy in multiple sclerosis. Sequencing used immunoSEQ multiplex PCR; TCRdb keeps in-frame clones, though not all of them. The sample gives tens of thousands of clones, around 94% of which show up once; about 0.84% is in the top ten. This TCR came from a female donor with multiple sclerosis, enrolled in a pregnancy study. The chain recombines TRBV28 with TRBJ2-3, with 15 positions matching TRBD2. Sequencing was performed on peripheral blood, taken in the third trimester of pregnancy. The CDR3 protein is CASSSPGLAGGDTQYF. CDR3 nucleotide sequence: TGTGCCAGCAGTTCCCCCGGACTAGCGGGAGGGGATACGCAGTATTTT.